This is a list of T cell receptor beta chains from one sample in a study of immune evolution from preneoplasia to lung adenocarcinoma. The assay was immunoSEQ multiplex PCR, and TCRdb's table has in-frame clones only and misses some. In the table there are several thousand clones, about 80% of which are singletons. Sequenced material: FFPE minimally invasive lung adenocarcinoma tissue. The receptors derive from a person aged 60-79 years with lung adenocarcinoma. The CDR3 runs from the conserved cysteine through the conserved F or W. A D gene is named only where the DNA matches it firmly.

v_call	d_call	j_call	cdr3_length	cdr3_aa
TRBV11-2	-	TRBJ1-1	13	CASSRDYQTEAFF
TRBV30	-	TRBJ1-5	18	CAWSIGSGASAFYQPQHF
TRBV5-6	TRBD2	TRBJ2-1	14	CASSLGRAYNEQFF
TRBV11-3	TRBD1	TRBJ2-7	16	CASSSRTGTGGDEQYF
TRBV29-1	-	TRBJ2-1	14	CSVDRTSVNNEQFF
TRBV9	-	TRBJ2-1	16	CASSVDGGGSYNEQFF
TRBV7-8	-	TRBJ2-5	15	CASSSVLGPFETQYF
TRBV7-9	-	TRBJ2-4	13	CASSFSGKNIQYF
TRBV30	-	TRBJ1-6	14	CAWSVSRDNSPLHF
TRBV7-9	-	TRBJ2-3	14	CASSLAGFTDTQYF
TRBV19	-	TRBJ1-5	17	CASSALGPTYSNQPQHF
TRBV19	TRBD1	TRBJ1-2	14	CASTVDRGFLGYTF
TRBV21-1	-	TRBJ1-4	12	CASSPEAGTGDF
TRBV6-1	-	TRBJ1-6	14	CASSAGPYNSPLHF
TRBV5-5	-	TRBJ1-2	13	CASSSGGNYGYTF
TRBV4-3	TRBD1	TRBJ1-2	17	CASSQDLPGQGSYGYTF
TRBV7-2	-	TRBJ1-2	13	CASSRGGGYGYTF
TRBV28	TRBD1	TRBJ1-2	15	CASSDDGTGLYGYTF
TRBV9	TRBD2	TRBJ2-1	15	CASSTRGADINEQFF
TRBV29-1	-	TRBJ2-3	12	CSVALQQDTQYF
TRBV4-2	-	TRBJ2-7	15	CASSQGRILSYEQYF
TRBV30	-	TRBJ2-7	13	CAWSEVVTYEQYF
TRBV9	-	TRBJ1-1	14	CASSVGTLTGEAFF
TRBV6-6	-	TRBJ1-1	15	CASSYWGSMNTEAFF
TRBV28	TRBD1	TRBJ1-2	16	CASSPLRGQGNYGYTF
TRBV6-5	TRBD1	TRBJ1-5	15	CASSYSRGGDQPQHF
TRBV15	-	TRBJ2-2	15	CATTSGRVDTGELFF
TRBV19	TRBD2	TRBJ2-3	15	CASRLSGTSTDTQYF
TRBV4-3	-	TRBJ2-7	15	CASSQDEGVDYEQYF
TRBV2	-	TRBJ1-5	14	CASSDLRINQPQHF
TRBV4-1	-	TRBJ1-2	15	CASSQLIEWVYGYTF
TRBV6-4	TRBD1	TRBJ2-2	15	CASSDSGQHTGELFF
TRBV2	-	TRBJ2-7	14	CASTQGGVTYEQYF
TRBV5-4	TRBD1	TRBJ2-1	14	CASSGGQGANEQFF
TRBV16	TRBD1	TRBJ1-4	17	CASSRSERQGANEKLFF
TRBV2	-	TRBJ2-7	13	CASRTRGPHEQYF
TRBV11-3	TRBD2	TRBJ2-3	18	CASSLDTAGGRRADTQYF
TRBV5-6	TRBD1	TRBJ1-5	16	CASSYYTGGGNQPQHF
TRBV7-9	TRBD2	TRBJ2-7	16	CASSFALSGKIYEQYF
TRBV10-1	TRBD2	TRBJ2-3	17	CASSEVQGWRGTDTQYF
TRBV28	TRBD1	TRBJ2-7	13	CASMGTEFYEQYF
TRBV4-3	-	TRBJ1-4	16	CASSQDSAGSGEKLFF
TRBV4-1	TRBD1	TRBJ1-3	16	CASSPLTGDSGNTIYF
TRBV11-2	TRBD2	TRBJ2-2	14	CASSLWEGPGELFF
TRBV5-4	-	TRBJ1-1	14	CASSLPGLNTEAFF